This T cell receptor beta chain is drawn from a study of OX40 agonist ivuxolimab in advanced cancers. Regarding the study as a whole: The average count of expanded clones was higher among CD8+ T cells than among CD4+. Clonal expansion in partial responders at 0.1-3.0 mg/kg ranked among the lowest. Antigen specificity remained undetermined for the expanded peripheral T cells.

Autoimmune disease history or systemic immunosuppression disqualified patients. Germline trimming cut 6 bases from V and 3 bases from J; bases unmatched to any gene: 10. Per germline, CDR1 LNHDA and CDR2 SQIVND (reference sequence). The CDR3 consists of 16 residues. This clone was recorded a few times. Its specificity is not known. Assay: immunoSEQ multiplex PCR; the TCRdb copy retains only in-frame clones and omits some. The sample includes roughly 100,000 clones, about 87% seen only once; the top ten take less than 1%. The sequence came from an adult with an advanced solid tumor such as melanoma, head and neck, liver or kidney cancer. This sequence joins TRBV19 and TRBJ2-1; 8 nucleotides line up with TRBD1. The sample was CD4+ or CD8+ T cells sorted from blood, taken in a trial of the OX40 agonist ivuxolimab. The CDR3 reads CASRSFGQGNYNEQFF. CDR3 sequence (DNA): TGTGCCAGTAGATCCTTCGGACAGGGCAACTACAATGAGCAGTTCTTC.